The 21 T cell receptor beta chains given below trace back to one sample, sequenced in a study of T cells after posttransplantation cyclophosphamide. Profiled with immunoSEQ multiplex PCR; TCRdb holds only in-frame clones, not every one. Observed are 42,000 or so clones, no singletons, with the top ten taking approximately 4.5%. The specimen was PBMCs. These receptors all come from a woman aged 45-65 years in good health and a related stem cell transplant donor.

This clone was picked up many times. The same CDR3 is also encoded by other DNA sequences in this sample. J is TRBJ1-5 and V is TRBV28; D possibly corresponds to TRBD1 (5 bases). Per germline, CDR1 MDHEN and CDR2 SYDVKM. The CDR3 loop spans 14 amino acids. V was cut by 5 bases and J by 4 bases, with 12 bases left in between. The CDR3 DNA sequence: TGTGCCAGCAGTACCACAGGAGAAAATCAGCCCCAGCATTTT. Translating gives CASSTTGENQPQHF.

This clone was seen repeatedly, ten times or more. This chain joins TRBV9 and TRBJ2-2, with 11 bases matching TRBD2. The junction had 2 bases not matched to a gene; V was cut back by 1 base and J by 3 bases. CDR1 is SGDLS, CDR2 YYNGEE, per germline. CDR3 length: 16 residues. The DNA of the CDR3 is TGTGCCAGCAGCGTAATGGGACTAGCGGACACCGGGGAGCTGTTTTTT. It is translated as CASSVMGLADTGELFF.

This clone showed up many times. V gene TRBV18 combines with J gene TRBJ2-1, with D maybe TRBD1 (5 bases). V lost 3 bases and J lost 13, with 13 bases in between. The CDR3 loop spans 12 amino acids. Germline values: CDR1 KGHSH, CDR2 LQKENI. The DNA of the CDR3 is TGTGCCAGCTCACCCGACAGAGATGTTCAGTTCTTC. Translation gives CASSPDRDVQFF.

This clone showed up many times. This chain connects TRBV18 to TRBJ2-2; possibly TRBD1 for D (6 bases). The CDR3 is made up of 15 amino acids. V shed 4 bases and J shed 1 base, with 10 bases lying between them. Per germline, CDR1 KGHSH and CDR2 LQKENI. CDR3 nucleotide sequence: TGTGCCAGCTCACTGGGACACTTGAACACCGGGGAGCTGTTTTTT. This translates into CASSLGHLNTGELFF. The entire variable domain, with the rest obtained from reference TRBV18 and TRBJ2-2, is as follows: NAGVMQNPRHLVRRRGQEARLRCSPMKGHSHVYWYRQLPEEGLKFMVYLQKENIIDESGMPKERFSAEFPKEGPSILRIQQVVRGDSAAYFCASSLGHLNTGELFFGEGSRLTVL.

In this sample, this clone turned up a few times. The chain couples TRBV27 to TRBJ1-1, with D tentatively TRBD1 (5 bases). The CDR3 is 18 amino acids. V lost 3 bases and J 2 bases, leaving 22 bases between the germline ends. In germline, CDR1 is MNHEY, CDR2 SMNVEV (reference sequence). CDR3 sequence reads: CASSFLLPGTLGNTEAFF. Written as DNA, the CDR3 is TGTGCCAGCAGTTTCCTCCTGCCCGGGACTCTAGGAAACACTGAAGCTTTCTTT.

The sample holds many counts of this clone. The chain links TRBV5-4 to TRBJ2-3; D unclear. The CDR3 is 14 amino acids. The germline V and J ends were trimmed by 4 bases and 4 bases, with 13 bases remaining between them. From germline, CDR1 is SGHNT and CDR2 YYREEE (reference sequence). The CDR3 sequence is CASSRATAPDTQYF. In DNA, the CDR3 is TGTGCCAGCAGCCGCGCCACCGCCCCAGATACGCAGTATTTT.

This clone was detected many times. The rearrangement links TRBV2 to TRBJ2-1; 9 positions match TRBD2. The CDR3 spans 15 residues. With V trimmed by 4 bases and J by 8 bases, 9 bases remained unmatched. Germline V lookup: CDR1 SNHLY, CDR2 FYNNEI. Here the CDR3 DNA reads TGTGCCAGCAGTGGGATGCGGGGGGGCCTGGATGAGCAGTTCTTC. Its protein product is CASSGMRGGLDEQFF.

The J gene is TRBJ2-7, the V gene TRBV7-3; D is perhaps TRBD1 (5 bases). CDR3 length: 13 residues. The germline V and J ends were trimmed by 5 bases and 6 bases, with 14 bases remaining between them. The germline CDR1 and CDR2 sequences are SGHTA and FQGTGA. For the CDR3, the DNA is TGTGCCAGCAGCCGAGCTCAGGGCTGCGAGCAGTACTTC. It translates to CASSRAQGCEQYF.

This clone showed up many times. This chain joins TRBV7-9 and TRBJ2-3; 10 bases map to TRBD1. V shed 5 bases, J shed 8 bases, and the junction held 7 bases outside the gene matches. There are 14 residues in the CDR3. Germline V gene lookup returns CDR1 SEHNR and CDR2 FQNEAQ (reference sequence). CDR3 DNA sequence: TGTGCCAGCAGCCCCCGAGGGGACAGGGGTACGCAGTATTTT. It encodes CASSPRGDRGTQYF.

At least ten counts were recorded for this clone. The same CDR3 arises from other DNA sequences in this sample as well. The gene calls are TRBV6-6 and TRBJ2-1; 7 nucleotides align to TRBD2. This CDR3 has 15 amino acids. Germline V gene lookup returns CDR1 MNHNY and CDR2 SVGAGI (reference sequence). With 8 bases clipped from V and 2 bases from J, the junction kept 9 bases outside the gene matches. Written as DNA, the CDR3 is TGTGCCAGCTCTCCTAGCGGAGGGCCCTACAATGAGCAGTTCTTC. Its translation: CASSPSGGPYNEQFF.

This clone showed up just a few times. Other DNA sequences from this sample encode an identical CDR3 as well. J is TRBJ1-6 and V is TRBV28; 9 bases are a match to TRBD1. The V gene end was trimmed by 2 bases and the J gene end by 10 bases; junction bases not matched to a gene: 6. Germline V gene sequence: CDR1 MDHEN, CDR2 SYDVKM. CDR3 length: 15 residues. CDR3: CASSLRDRDYSPLHF. DNA for the CDR3: TGTGCCAGCAGTTTAAGGGACAGGGATTACTCACCCCTCCACTTT.

This clone was seen many times. The rearrangement uses TRBV4-1 and TRBJ1-3, with 7 bases aligning to TRBD1. The V gene's germline CDR1 is MGHRA and CDR2 YSYEKL. This CDR3 contains 16 residues. J was trimmed by 6 bases and V by 4 bases; bases with no gene match: 12. As DNA, the CDR3 is TGCGCCAGCAGCCTAATCAAGACAGGGAGCCAAAACACCATATATTTT. Its translation: CASSLIKTGSQNTIYF.

This clone occurred a few times. The chain carries TRBV19 and TRBJ2-3; D may be TRBD2 (6 bases). Germline V CDR1 and CDR2: LNHDA, SQIVND (reference sequence). V was cut by 2 bases and J by 1 base, with 10 bases left in between. CDR3 length equals 15 residues. The CDR3 sequence is CASSIRGVGTDTQYF. In DNA form, the CDR3 reads TGTGCCAGTAGTATACGCGGGGTAGGCACAGATACGCAGTATTTT.

This clone was seen at least ten times. The chain recombines TRBV19 with TRBJ2-5; D may be TRBD2 (5 bases). V was trimmed by 2 bases and J by 1 base, leaving 11 bases between them. In germline, CDR1 is LNHDA, CDR2 SQIVND (reference sequence). The CDR3 is 15 amino acids. DNA for the CDR3: TGTGCCAGTAGTATAACCGCAGCGGCCCAAGAGACCCAGTACTTC. Translating gives CASSITAAAQETQYF.

This clone was detected many times. The V call is TRBV5-1, the J call TRBJ2-2, with unresolved D. V lost 1 base and J lost 4, with 5 bases in between. There are 13 residues in the CDR3. Germline V gene sequence: CDR1 SGHRS, CDR2 YFSETQ. The CDR3 spells CASSLISTGELFF. The CDR3 bases are TGCGCCAGCAGCTTGATCAGCACCGGGGAGCTGTTTTTT.

This clone was detected many times. The rearrangement links TRBV18 to TRBJ2-2; D possibly corresponds to TRBD1 (6 bases). V was clipped by 1 base and J by 5 bases, with 14 bases between them. The CDR3 runs to 16 residues. Per the germline V gene, CDR1 is KGHSH and CDR2 is LQKENI. The CDR3 nucleotides are TGTGCCAGCTCACCACAAGCAGGGGACCTTACCGGGGAGCTGTTTTTT. Translation: CASSPQAGDLTGELFF.

This clone has just a few counts. The genes are TRBV27 and TRBJ2-1, with 7 bases lining up with TRBD1. Germline V gene lookup returns CDR1 MNHEY and CDR2 SMNVEV (reference sequence). J lost 6 bases, V lost 3 bases, and 5 bases had no gene match. The length of the CDR3 is 14 residues. CDR3 residues: CASSLWDSPNEQFF. The CDR3 region has the DNA TGTGCCAGCAGTTTGTGGGACAGTCCCAATGAGCAGTTCTTC.

This clone was picked up many times. The rearrangement joins TRBV7-8 to TRBJ1-4, with TRBD1 as a possible D gene (5 bases). Trimming stripped 5 bases from V and 1 base from J, with 17 bases between. CDR3 size: 17 residues. Germline V gives CDR1 SGHVS, CDR2 FQNEAQ. The CDR3 DNA reads TGTGCCAGCAGCCCCAGGGAGGGGAGGGGAACTAATGAAAAACTGTTTTTT. Translated: CASSPREGRGTNEKLFF.

This clone was observed many times. The CDR3 here is CASSLANRNTEAFF. In DNA, the CDR3 is TGTGCCAGCAGCTTGGCCAACAGGAACACTGAAGCTTTCTTT. This chain connects TRBV5-6 to TRBJ1-1; D gene ambiguous. Germline V lookup: CDR1 SGHDT, CDR2 YYEEEE. Trimming shortened V by 0 bases and J by 1 base, and 7 bases separated the two germline ends. The CDR3 consists of 14 residues.

This clone has at least ten counts. The chain joins TRBV4-1 to TRBJ1-6; no definite D call. The CDR3 spans 16 residues. V lost 0 bases and J lost 9, with 15 bases in between. CDR1 is MGHRA and CDR2 is YSYEKL in the germline V gene. CDR3 bases: TGCGCCAGCAGCCAAGAGGGAGGGAAGCTATCTTCACCCCTCCACTTT. Encoded protein: CASSQEGGKLSSPLHF.

This clone was recorded many times. The chain employs TRBV19 and TRBJ1-5; 8 bases are shared with TRBD1. J was trimmed by 4 bases and V by 4 bases; bases with no gene match: 9. CDR3 length: 16 residues. Germline lookup yields CDR1 LNHDA and CDR2 SQIVND (reference sequence). CDR3 DNA sequence: TGTGCCAGTAGTAGCCAGGCGGACAGGGTAAATCAGCCCCAGCATTTT. Amino acid sequence: CASSSQADRVNQPQHF. The whole variable domain, remainder taken from reference TRBV19 and TRBJ1-5, is DGGITQSPKYLFRKEGQNVTLSCEQNLNHDAMYWYRQDPGQGLRLIYYSQIVNDFQKGDIAEGYSVSREKKESFPLTVTSAQKNPTAFYLCASSSQADRVNQPQHFGDGTRLSIL.